This T cell receptor beta chain was obtained from a study of OX40 agonist ivuxolimab in advanced cancers. Study-level background: Partial responses were observed in three patients, of whom one had hepatocellular carcinoma and two had cutaneous melanoma. Findings of the study overall: Some nonresponders additionally presented with little normalized T-cell clonal expansion. The work left the antigen specificity of expanded peripheral T cells undetermined.

Sequencing was performed with immunoSEQ multiplex PCR; in TCRdb, only in-frame clones are kept and a portion is missing. The table lists about 89,000 clones, around 84% of them singletons. Germline V lookup: CDR1 SGHRS, CDR2 YFSETQ. The junction had 4 bases not matched to a gene; V was cut back by 5 bases and J by 0 bases. The CDR3 is 15 amino acids. Blood got drawn at baseline, again on cycle 4 day 1, and then on cycle 7 day 1. As regards this clone: Its antigen is undetermined.

The rearrangement uses TRBV5-1 and TRBJ2-1; 8 positions agree with TRBD2. The material sequenced was CD4+ or CD8+ T cells sorted from blood, taken in a trial of the OX40 agonist ivuxolimab. The sequence was obtained from an adult with an advanced solid tumor such as melanoma, head and neck, liver or kidney cancer. DNA of the CDR3: TGCGCCAGCAGGCGGGAGGCTATCTCCTACAATGAGCAGTTCTTC. It is translated as CASRREAISYNEQFF.